This T cell receptor beta chain is drawn from a study of CD8+ T cells in alopecia areata. General observations from the study: Mice gave a clearer picture of TCR sharing than patients did, possibly for HLA-related reasons. Affected scalp, especially in alopecia totalis/universalis, had a higher clonality than normal scalp did.

Extraction and reverse transcription of RNA yielded cDNA as the sequencing template. Libraries were prepared by immunoSEQ multiplex PCR; TCRdb keeps only in-frame clonotypes and omits some of them. The table has about 110,000 clones, approximately 50% seen once. As part of sample collection, lesional scalp punch biopsies and peripheral blood were taken from alopecia areata patients. Sorted populations comprised CD4+ and CD8+ T cells obtained from PBMCs. CDR1 is SGHRS, CDR2 YFSETQ, per germline. The V and J ends lost 4 bases and 7 bases, in that order; junction bases with no gene match: 9. The CDR3 runs 15 residues. This clone showed up just a few times. The antigen remains undetermined.

The TCR comes from a human donor with alopecia areata. This sequence joins TRBV5-1 and TRBJ2-1, with 9 bases aligning to TRBD1. The sample taken for sequencing was NKG2D-low CD8+ T cells sorted from blood. The CDR3 protein is CASSGTGSGSNEQFF. CDR3 sequence (DNA): TGCGCCAGCAGCGGGACAGGGAGTGGTAGTAATGAGCAGTTCTTC.